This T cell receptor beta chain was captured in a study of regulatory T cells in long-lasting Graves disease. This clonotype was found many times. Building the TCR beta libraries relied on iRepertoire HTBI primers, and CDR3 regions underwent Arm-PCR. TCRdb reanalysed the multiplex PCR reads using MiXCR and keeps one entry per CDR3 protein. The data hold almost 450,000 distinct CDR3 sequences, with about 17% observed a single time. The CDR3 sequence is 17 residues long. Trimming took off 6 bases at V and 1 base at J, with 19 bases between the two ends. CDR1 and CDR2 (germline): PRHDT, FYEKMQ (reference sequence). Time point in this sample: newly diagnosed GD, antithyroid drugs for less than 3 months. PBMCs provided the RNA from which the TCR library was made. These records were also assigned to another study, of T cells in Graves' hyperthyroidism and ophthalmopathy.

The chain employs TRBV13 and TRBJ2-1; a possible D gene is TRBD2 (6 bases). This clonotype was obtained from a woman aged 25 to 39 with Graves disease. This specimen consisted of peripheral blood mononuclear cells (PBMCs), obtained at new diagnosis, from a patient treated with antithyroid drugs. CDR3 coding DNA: TGTGCCAGCAGTTATCGTCGGGAGCTAGCGTCCTACAATGAGCAGTTCTTC. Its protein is CASSYRRELASYNEQFF.